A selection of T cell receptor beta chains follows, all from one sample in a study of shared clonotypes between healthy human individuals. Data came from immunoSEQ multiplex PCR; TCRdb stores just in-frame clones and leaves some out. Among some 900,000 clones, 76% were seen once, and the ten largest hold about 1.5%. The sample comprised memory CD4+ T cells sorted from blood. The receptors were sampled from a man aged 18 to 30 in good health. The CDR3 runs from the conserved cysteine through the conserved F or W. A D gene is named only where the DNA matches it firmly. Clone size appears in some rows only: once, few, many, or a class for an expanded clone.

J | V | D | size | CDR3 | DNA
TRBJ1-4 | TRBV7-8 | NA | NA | CASSANGGPSNEKLFF | TGTGCCAGCAGCGCAAACGGGGGGCCGAGTAATGAAAAACTGTTTTTT
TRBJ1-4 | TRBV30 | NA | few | CAWSSGRNEKLFF | TGTGCCTGGAGTTCCGGACGGAATGAAAAACTGTTTTTT
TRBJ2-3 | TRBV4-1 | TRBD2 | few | CASSQEQRGKDTQYF | TGCGCCAGCAGCCAAGAGCAGCGGGGGAAAGATACGCAGTATTTT
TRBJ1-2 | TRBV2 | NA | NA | CASSAPEDTGRYGYTF | TGTGCCAGCAGTGCGCCGGAAGACACCGGGCGCTATGGCTACACCTTC
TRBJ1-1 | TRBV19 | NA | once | CASSGKKNTEAFF | TGTGCCAGTAGTGGCAAAAAGAACACTGAAGCTTTCTTT
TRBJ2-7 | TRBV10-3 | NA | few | CAISPSTYEQYF | TGTGCCATCAGCCCTTCTACCTACGAGCAGTACTTC
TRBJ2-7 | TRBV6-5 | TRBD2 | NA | CASSYRAGAYEQYF | TGTGCCAGCAGTTACAGGGCGGGAGCTTACGAGCAGTACTTC
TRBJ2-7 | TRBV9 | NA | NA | CASSVGQVVGEQYF | TGTGCCAGCAGCGTAGGACAGGTCGTGGGGGAGCAGTACTTC
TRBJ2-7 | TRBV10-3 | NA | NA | CAISDRASSDEQYF | TGTGCCATCAGTGACAGGGCGAGTAGCGACGAGCAGTACTTC
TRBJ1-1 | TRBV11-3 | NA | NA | CASSLDSAGTEAFF | TGTGCCAGCAGCTTAGATAGTGCGGGAACGGAAGCTTTCTTT